The clone carrying this T cell receptor beta chain appeared a few times. Measured with immunoSEQ multiplex PCR; TCRdb has only the in-frame clones, and not every one. The repertoire holds tens of thousands of clones, with around nine tenths as singletons. The data are from a study of control samples from healthy donors and cancer patients. CDR3 size: 14 residues. V was clipped by 6 bases and J by 9 bases; unmatched bases: 8. Germline loops: CDR1 MRHNA, CDR2 SNTAGT. The sequence was collected from a man aged 25-45 years with colorectal cancer. The rearrangement joins TRBV6-4 to TRBJ2-1; 10 bases match TRBD1. Input material: PBMCs. CDR3 amino acids: CASSGTGDGGEQFF. The CDR3 coding sequence is TGTGCCAGCAGCGGGACAGGGGATGGGGGTGAGCAGTTCTTC.